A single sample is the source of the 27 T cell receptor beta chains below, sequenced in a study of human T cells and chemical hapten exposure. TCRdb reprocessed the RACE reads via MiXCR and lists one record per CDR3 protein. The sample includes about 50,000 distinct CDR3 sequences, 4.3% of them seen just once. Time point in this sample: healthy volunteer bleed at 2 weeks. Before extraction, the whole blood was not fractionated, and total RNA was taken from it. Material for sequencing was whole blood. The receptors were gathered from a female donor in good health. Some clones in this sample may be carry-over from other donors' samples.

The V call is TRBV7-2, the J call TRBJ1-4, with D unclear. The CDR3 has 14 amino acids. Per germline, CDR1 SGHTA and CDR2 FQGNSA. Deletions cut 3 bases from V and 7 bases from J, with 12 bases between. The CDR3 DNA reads TGTGCCAGCAGCTTCGGCACCCGTGGTGAAAAACTGTTTTTT. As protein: CASSFGTRGEKLFF.

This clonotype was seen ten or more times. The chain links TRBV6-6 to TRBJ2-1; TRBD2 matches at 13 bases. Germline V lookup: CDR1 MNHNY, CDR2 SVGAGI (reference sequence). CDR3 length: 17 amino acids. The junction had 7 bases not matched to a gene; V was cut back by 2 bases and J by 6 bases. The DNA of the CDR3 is TGTGCCAGCAGTTACCCAACCGGGACTAGCGGGACCAATGAGCAGTTCTTC. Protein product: CASSYPTGTSGTNEQFF.

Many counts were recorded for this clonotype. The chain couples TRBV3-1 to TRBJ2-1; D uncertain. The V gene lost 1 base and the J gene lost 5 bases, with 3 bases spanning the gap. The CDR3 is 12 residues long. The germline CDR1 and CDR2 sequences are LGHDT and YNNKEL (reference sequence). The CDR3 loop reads CASSQVDNEQFF. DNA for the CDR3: TGTGCCAGCAGCCAAGTAGACAATGAGCAGTTCTTC.

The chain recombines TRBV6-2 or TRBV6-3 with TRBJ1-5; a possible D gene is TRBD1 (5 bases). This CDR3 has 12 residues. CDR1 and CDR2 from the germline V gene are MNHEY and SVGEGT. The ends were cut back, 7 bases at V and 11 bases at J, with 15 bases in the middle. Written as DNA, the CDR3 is TGTGCCAGCATCTCGACTGGGGGGACCCAGCATTTT. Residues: CASISTGGTQHF.

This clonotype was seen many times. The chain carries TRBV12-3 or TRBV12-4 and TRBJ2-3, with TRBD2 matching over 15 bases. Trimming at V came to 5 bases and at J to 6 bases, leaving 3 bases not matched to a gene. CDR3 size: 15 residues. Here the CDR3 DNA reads TGTGCCAGCAGTGATGGGACTAGCGGGGGGGATACGCAGTATTTT. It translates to CASSDGTSGGDTQYF.

The CDR3 loop reads CSVERRMATEAFF. CDR3 bases: TGCAGCGTTGAAAGACGGATGGCCACTGAAGCTTTCTTT. The rearrangement links TRBV29-1 to TRBJ1-1; D is uncertain. The CDR3 contains 13 residues. V was pared by 2 bases and J by 4 bases, with 11 bases between. Germline V gene data show CDR1 as SQVTM and CDR2 as ANQGSEA.

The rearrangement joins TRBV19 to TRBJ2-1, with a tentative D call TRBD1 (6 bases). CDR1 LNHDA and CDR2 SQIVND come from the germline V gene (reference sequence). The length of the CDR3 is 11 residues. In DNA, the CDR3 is TGTCAGGGGTACCCTTACAATGAGCAGTTCTTC. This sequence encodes CQGYPYNEQFF.

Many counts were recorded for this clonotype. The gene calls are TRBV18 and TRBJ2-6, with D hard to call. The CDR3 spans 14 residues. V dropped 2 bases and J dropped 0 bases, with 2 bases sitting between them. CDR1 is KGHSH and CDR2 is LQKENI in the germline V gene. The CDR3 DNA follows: TGTGCCAGCTCACCAGACTCTGGGGCCAACGTCCTGACTTTC. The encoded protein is CASSPDSGANVLTF.

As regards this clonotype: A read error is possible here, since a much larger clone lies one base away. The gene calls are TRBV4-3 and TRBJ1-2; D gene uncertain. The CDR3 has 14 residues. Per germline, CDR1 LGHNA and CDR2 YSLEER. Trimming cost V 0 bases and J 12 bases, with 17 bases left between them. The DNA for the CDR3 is TGCGCCAGCAGCCAAGATACGATGACTGTGGGCGACACCTTC. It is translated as CASSQDTMTVGDTF.

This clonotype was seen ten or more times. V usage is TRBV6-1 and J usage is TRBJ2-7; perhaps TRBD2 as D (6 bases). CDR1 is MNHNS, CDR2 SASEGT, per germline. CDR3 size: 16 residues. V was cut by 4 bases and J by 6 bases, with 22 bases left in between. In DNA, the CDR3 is TGTGCCAGCAGTGGGATCTTTGGCGGGGAGATAGGCGAGCAGTACTTC. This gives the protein CASSGIFGGEIGEQYF.

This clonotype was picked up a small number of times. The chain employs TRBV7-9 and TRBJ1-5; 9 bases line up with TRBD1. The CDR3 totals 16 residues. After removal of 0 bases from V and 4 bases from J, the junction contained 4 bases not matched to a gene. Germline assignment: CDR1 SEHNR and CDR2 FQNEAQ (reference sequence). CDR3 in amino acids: CASSLAWTGDNQPQHF. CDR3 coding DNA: TGTGCCAGCAGCTTAGCGTGGACAGGGGATAATCAGCCCCAGCATTTT.

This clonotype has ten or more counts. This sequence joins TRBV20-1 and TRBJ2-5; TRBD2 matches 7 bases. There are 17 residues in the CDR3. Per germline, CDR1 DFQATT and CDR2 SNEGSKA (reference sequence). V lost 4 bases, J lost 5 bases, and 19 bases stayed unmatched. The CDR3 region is CSAKSGVTSFFQETQYF. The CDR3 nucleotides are TGCAGTGCTAAAAGCGGGGTAACGAGTTTTTTTCAGGAGACCCAGTACTTC.

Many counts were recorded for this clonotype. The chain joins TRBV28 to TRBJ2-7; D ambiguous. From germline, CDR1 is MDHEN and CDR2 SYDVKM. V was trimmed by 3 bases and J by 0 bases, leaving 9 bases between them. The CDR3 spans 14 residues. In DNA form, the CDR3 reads TGTGCCAGCAGTTTTCTTGGGGTCTCCTACGAGCAGTACTTC. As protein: CASSFLGVSYEQYF.

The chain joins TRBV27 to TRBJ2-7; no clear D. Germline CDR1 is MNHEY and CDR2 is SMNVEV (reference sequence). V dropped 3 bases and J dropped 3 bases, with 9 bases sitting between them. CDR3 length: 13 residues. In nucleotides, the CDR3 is TGTGCCAGCAGTTTCAAGGGATTCTACGAGCAGTACTTC. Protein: CASSFKGFYEQYF.

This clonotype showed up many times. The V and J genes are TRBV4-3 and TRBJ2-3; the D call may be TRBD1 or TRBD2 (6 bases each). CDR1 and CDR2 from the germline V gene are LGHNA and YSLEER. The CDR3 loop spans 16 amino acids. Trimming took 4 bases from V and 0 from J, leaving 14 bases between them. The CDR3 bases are TGCGCCAGCAGCCGACTCCCCGGGGGCAGCACAGATACGCAGTATTTT. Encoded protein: CASSRLPGGSTDTQYF.

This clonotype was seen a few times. CDR3 DNA: TGTGCCAGCAGCCAATTTAAGTTCGTTCCCGGGACAGGGTCTTCTAGTCTCTACGCCGGGGAGCTGTTTTTT. Protein: CASSQFKFVPGTGSSSLYAGELFF. The V gene is TRBV5-4, the J gene TRBJ2-2; TRBD1 agrees at 9 bases. V shed 4 bases, J shed 6 bases, and the junction held 34 bases outside the gene matches. CDR3 length: 24 amino acids. CDR1 is SGHNT and CDR2 is YYREEE in the germline V gene (reference sequence).

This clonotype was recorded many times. CDR3 DNA: TGTGCCATCAGGGAGGGGGGTCTTGCCGCCTACGAGCAGTACTTC. This codes for CAIREGGLAAYEQYF. The rearrangement joins TRBV10-3 to TRBJ2-7, with D tentatively TRBD1 or TRBD2 (6 bases each). V was shortened by 6 bases and J by 2 bases, with 17 bases between the two germline ends. This CDR3 contains 15 residues. Per germline, CDR1 ENHRY and CDR2 SYGVKD.

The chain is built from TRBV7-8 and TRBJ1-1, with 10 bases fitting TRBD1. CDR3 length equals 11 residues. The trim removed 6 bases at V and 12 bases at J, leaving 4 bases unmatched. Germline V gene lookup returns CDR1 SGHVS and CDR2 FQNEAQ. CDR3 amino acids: CASSMGQGTFF. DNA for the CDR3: TGTGCCAGCAGTATGGGACAGGGGACTTTCTTT.

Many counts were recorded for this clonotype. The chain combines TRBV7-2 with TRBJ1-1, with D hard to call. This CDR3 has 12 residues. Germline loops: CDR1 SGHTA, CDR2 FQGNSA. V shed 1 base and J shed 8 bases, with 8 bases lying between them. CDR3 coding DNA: TGTGCCAGCAGCTTAGAGTACGGGGAAGCTTTCTTT. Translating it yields CASSLEYGEAFF.

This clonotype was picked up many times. The chain's CDR3 is CSVSHGADTQYF. DNA of the CDR3: TGCAGCGTATCCCACGGCGCAGATACGCAGTATTTT. V and J are TRBV29-1 and TRBJ2-3, with D unclear. CDR1 SQVTM and CDR2 ANQGSEA come from the germline V gene. The CDR3 contains 12 residues. The V end lost 6 bases, the J end lost 4 bases, and 11 bases lay between the germline ends.

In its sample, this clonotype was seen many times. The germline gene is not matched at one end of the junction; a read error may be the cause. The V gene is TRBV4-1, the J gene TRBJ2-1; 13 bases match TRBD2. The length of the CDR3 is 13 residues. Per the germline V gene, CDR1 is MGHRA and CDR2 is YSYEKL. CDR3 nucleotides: TGCGCCAGCAGCCAGCATGGACTAGCGGGGGCCGTCTTC. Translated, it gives CASSQHGLAGAVF.

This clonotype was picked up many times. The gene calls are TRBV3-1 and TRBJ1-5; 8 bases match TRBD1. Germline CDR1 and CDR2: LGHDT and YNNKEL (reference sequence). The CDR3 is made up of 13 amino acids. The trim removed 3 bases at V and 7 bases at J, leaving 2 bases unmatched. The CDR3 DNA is TGTGCCAGCAGCCACAGGGGGCGGCAGCCCCAGCATTTT. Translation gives CASSHRGRQPQHF.

The CDR3 here is CASSRDSLLAKNIQYF. The DNA for the CDR3 is TGTGCCAGCAGTCGGGACAGCCTACTAGCCAAAAACATTCAGTACTTC. The chain joins TRBV6-6 to TRBJ2-4; 7 nucleotides line up with TRBD1. The germline gives CDR1 MNHNY, CDR2 SVGAGI (reference sequence). This CDR3 spans 16 amino acids. Trimming at V came to 5 bases and at J to 0 bases, leaving 7 bases not matched to a gene.

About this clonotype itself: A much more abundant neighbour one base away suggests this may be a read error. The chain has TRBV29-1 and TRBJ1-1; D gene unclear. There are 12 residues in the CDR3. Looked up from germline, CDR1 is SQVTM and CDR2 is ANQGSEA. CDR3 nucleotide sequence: TGCATCGTGCGCTCACCCGTTGGTGAAGCTTTCTTT. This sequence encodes CIVRSPVGEAFF.

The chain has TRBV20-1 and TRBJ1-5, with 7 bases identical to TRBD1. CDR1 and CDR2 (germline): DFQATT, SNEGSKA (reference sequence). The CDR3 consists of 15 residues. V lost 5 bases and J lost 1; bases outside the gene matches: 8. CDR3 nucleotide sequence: TGCAGTGCTCTGACAGGGCAGGGGAGCAATCAGCCCCAGCATTTT. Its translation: CSALTGQGSNQPQHF.

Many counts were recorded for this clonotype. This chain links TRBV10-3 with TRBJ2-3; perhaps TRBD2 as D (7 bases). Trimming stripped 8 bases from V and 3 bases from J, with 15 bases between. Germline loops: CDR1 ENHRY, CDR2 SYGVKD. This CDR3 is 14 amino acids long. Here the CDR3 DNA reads TGTGCCATCGGAGGGGGGGCTGGAACAGATACGCAGTATTTT. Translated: CAIGGGAGTDTQYF.

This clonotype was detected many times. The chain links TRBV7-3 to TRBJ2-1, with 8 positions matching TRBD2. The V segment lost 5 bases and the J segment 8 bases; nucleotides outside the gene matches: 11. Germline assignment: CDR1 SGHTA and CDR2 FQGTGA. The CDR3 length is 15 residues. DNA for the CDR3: TGTGCCAGCAGCCCTTTCGGGGGGGGTAGCTATGAGCAGTTCTTC. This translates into CASSPFGGGSYEQFF.